These 12 T cell receptor beta chains originate from one sample sequenced in a study of cytomegalovirus exposure and HLA in healthy donors. Data came from immunoSEQ multiplex PCR; TCRdb stores just in-frame clones and leaves some out. Seen here are 150,000 to 200,000 clones, roughly 85% observed once, and the top ten hold approximately 15%. The sequencing input was PBMCs. These receptors originate from a man younger than 35 in good health and CMV-seropositive.

J is TRBJ2-1 and V is TRBV10-3, with 8 bases lining up with TRBD2. After removal of 3 bases from V and 4 bases from J, the junction contained 8 bases not matched to a gene. Germline CDR1 ENHRY, CDR2 SYGVKD. This CDR3 is built from 16 residues. The CDR3, as DNA: TGTGCCATCAGTGACCCTCGGCGGGGGGCATACAATGAGCAGTTCTTC. This translates into CAISDPRRGAYNEQFF.

This clone was picked up a small number of times. CDR3 region: CASSIRGAGEKLFF. The CDR3 DNA follows: TGCGCCAGCAGCATTCGGGGGGCAGGGGAAAAACTGTTTTTT. The J gene is TRBJ1-4, the V gene TRBV4-1; perhaps TRBD1 as D (6 bases). CDR1 is MGHRA, CDR2 YSYEKL, per germline. CDR3 size: 14 residues. V was clipped by 5 bases and J by 8 bases, with 15 bases between them.

The gene calls are TRBV6-6 and TRBJ1-3, with a weak D call TRBD1 (6 bases). Germline CDR1 and CDR2: MNHNY and SVGAGI (reference sequence). V lost 2 bases and J 1 base, leaving 12 bases between the germline ends. The CDR3 spans 16 residues. The CDR3 here is CASSYRTTGSGNTIYF. The CDR3 nucleotides read TGTGCCAGCAGTTACCGAACGACAGGATCTGGAAACACCATATATTTT.

This chain joins TRBV6-1 and TRBJ1-5; D is ambiguous. Germline-derived CDR1 and CDR2 are MNHNS and SASEGT. CDR3 length: 13 amino acids. Between the trimmed V and J ends, which lost 3 bases and 7 bases, there was a span of 10 bases. The CDR3 sequence is CASSDPVGQPQHF. The CDR3 nucleotides read TGTGCCAGCAGTGACCCTGTCGGGCAGCCCCAGCATTTT.

In its sample, this clone was seen once. The chain links TRBV27 to TRBJ1-6, with 8 nucleotides matching TRBD1. This CDR3 comprises 19 residues. CDR1 and CDR2 from the germline V gene are MNHEY and SMNVEV (reference sequence). The junction had 11 bases not matched to a gene; V was cut back by 1 base and J by 3 bases. The CDR3 loop is CASSLYPRQGKDYNSPLHF. CDR3 in DNA: TGTGCCAGCAGTTTATATCCCCGACAGGGGAAGGACTATAATTCACCCCTCCACTTT.

The chain combines TRBV2 with TRBJ2-7, with D perhaps matching TRBD1 (6 bases). In germline, CDR1 is SNHLY, CDR2 FYNNEI. CDR3 length: 12 amino acids. V lost 1 base to trimming and J lost 6 bases, with 7 bases between them. The CDR3 region is CASSEGTVEQYF. CDR3 nucleotide sequence: TGTGCCAGCAGTGAAGGGACAGTCGAGCAGTACTTC.

V gene TRBV28 combines with J gene TRBJ2-1, with D unclear. CDR1 and CDR2 from the germline V gene are MDHEN and SYDVKM. This CDR3 contains 15 residues. Trimming cost V 2 bases and J 0 bases, with 8 bases left between them. The CDR3 loop is CASSLAPSSYNEQFF. The CDR3 DNA reads TGTGCCAGCAGTTTAGCCCCGAGCTCCTACAATGAGCAGTTCTTC.

The chain joins TRBV5-1 to TRBJ2-3, with D maybe TRBD2 (6 bases). Looked up from germline, CDR1 is SGHRS and CDR2 is YFSETQ. V lost 3 bases and J lost 5, with 13 bases in between. The CDR3 sequence is 14 residues long. DNA of the CDR3: TGCGCCAGCAGCTATGGGTTGCGGGAAGATACGCAGTATTTT. Protein: CASSYGLREDTQYF.

The V call is TRBV7-9, the J call TRBJ1-1, with TRBD1 matching 7 bases. The trim removed 5 bases at V and 6 bases at J, leaving 12 bases unmatched. This CDR3 comprises 15 residues. Germline CDR1 and CDR2: SEHNR and FQNEAQ (reference sequence). This chain's CDR3 is CASSPGQAGGSEAFF. DNA for the CDR3: TGTGCCAGCAGCCCCGGACAGGCCGGTGGGTCTGAAGCTTTCTTT.

The rearrangement joins TRBV28 to TRBJ2-5; 7 bases fit TRBD1. Germline V gene sequence: CDR1 MDHEN, CDR2 SYDVKM. This CDR3 spans 14 amino acids. Unmatched junction bases numbered 4, after V lost 5 bases and J lost 1 base. The CDR3 protein is CASSPRDSQETQYF. DNA of the CDR3: TGTGCCAGCAGTCCACGGGACAGCCAAGAGACCCAGTACTTC. The whole variable domain, remainder taken from reference TRBV28 and TRBJ2-5, is DVKVTQSSRYLVKRTGEKVFLECVQDMDHENMFWYRQDPGLGLRLIYFSYDVKMKEKGDIPEGYSVSREKKERFSLILESASTNQTSMYLCASSPRDSQETQYFGPGTRLLVL.

The chain recombines TRBV11-1 with TRBJ2-7, with a possible D match to TRBD1 (5 bases). Germline V gives CDR1 SGHAT, CDR2 FQDESV (reference sequence). Trimming cost V 4 bases and J 0 bases, with 10 bases left between them. The CDR3 loop spans 14 amino acids. CDR3 coding DNA: TGTGCCAGCAGCTCACAGGATTACTCCTACGAGCAGTACTTC. Protein: CASSSQDYSYEQYF. The full variable domain, completed using reference TRBV11-1 and TRBJ2-7, is EAEVAQSPRYKITEKSQAVAFWCDPISGHATLYWYRQILGQGPELLVQFQDESVVDDSQLPKDRFSAERLKGVDSTLKIQPAELGDSAMYLCASSSQDYSYEQYFGPGTRLTVT.

Concerning this clone itself: Other DNA sequences in the sample encode the same CDR3. V and J are TRBV9 and TRBJ2-5; a weak D match, TRBD1 (6 bases). V dropped 4 bases and J dropped 4 bases, with 14 bases sitting between them. CDR3 length equals 14 residues. Germline V gene sequence: CDR1 SGDLS, CDR2 YYNGEE. The CDR3 DNA reads TGTGCCAGCAGCCCAGAAGGCAGGGGAGAGACCCAGTACTTC. It yields the protein CASSPEGRGETQYF.